This is a list of T cell receptor beta chains from one sample in a study of CD8 T cells in Susac syndrome. Each CDR3 protein gets one entry after TCRdb re-called the immunoSEQ multiplex PCR reads with MiXCR. This table holds roughly 190,000 distinct CDR3 sequences, approximately 95% found once. The sample was CD8+ T cells from PBMCs. These receptors were collected from a human donor with Susac syndrome. Both conserved end residues are part of each CDR3. The order of the fields is V gene, J gene, clone size, D gene, CDR3 DNA, CDR3 protein. D genes are given only for firm matches. Size tells how often a clone was seen (once, few, many) or the class of an expanded clone, and some rows leave it out.

V gene: TRBV27
J gene: TRBJ2-1
clone size: -
D gene: -
CDR3 DNA: TGTGCCAGCAGTTTACAGGGTAATGAGCAGTTCTTC
CDR3 protein: CASSLQGNEQFF

V gene: TRBV12-3/TRBV12-4
J gene: TRBJ2-3
clone size: few
D gene: -
CDR3 DNA: TGTGCCAGCAGTACCCGCACAGATACGCAGTATTTT
CDR3 protein: CASSTRTDTQYF

V gene: TRBV13
J gene: TRBJ2-7
clone size: -
D gene: TRBD1
CDR3 DNA: TGTGCCAGCAGCGCCCCACGACAGGGCAGTCCCCACGAGCAGTACTTC
CDR3 protein: CASSAPRQGSPHEQYF

V gene: TRBV7-9
J gene: TRBJ2-7
clone size: -
D gene: -
CDR3 DNA: TGTGCCAGCAGCCCACGGCTGGACGAGCAGTACTTC
CDR3 protein: CASSPRLDEQYF

V gene: TRBV23-1
J gene: TRBJ1-3
clone size: once
D gene: -
CDR3 DNA: TGCGCCAGCAGTCAATACAGCAGGTCCGGAAACACCATATATTTT
CDR3 protein: CASSQYSRSGNTIYF

V gene: TRBV13
J gene: TRBJ2-3
clone size: -
D gene: -
CDR3 DNA: TGTGCCAGCAGCCACGGACACGCGAAAGATACGCAGTATTTT
CDR3 protein: CASSHGHAKDTQYF

V gene: TRBV4-2
J gene: TRBJ2-7
clone size: -
D gene: -
CDR3 DNA: TGTGCCAGCAGCCAAGACGAGGGCCACGAGCAGTACTTC
CDR3 protein: CASSQDEGHEQYF

V gene: TRBV12-3/TRBV12-4
J gene: TRBJ1-4
clone size: -
D gene: -
CDR3 DNA: TGTGCCAGCAGTCTACGACAGGCAACTAATGAAAAACTGTTTTTT
CDR3 protein: CASSLRQATNEKLFF

V gene: TRBV5-1
J gene: TRBJ2-1
clone size: once
D gene: -
CDR3 DNA: TGCGCCAGCAGCTTGGAACTGCACAATGAGCAGTTCTTC
CDR3 protein: CASSLELHNEQFF

V gene: TRBV5-6
J gene: TRBJ1-1
clone size: -
D gene: -
CDR3 DNA: TGTGCCAGCAGCTCGTGGACAGAGACGAACACTGAAGCTTTCTTT
CDR3 protein: CASSSWTETNTEAFF

V gene: TRBV6-5
J gene: TRBJ1-5
clone size: -
D gene: TRBD1
CDR3 DNA: TGTGCCAGCAGCCAGGACAGGGCTAGCAATCAGCCCCAGCATTTT
CDR3 protein: CASSQDRASNQPQHF

V gene: TRBV11-2
J gene: TRBJ2-1
clone size: -
D gene: TRBD1
CDR3 DNA: TGTGCCAGCAGCCCCTCGACAGGGGGCTTCTACAATGAGCAGTTCTTC
CDR3 protein: CASSPSTGGFYNEQFF

V gene: TRBV20-1
J gene: TRBJ2-2
clone size: -
D gene: TRBD2
CDR3 DNA: TGCAGTGCTAGAGGTAGCGGGGGGGCCGTCGGGGAGCTGTTTTTT
CDR3 protein: CSARGSGGAVGELFF

V gene: TRBV9
J gene: TRBJ1-1
clone size: -
D gene: -
CDR3 DNA: TGTGCCAGCAGCGTAGGCTACATGAACACTGAAGCTTTCTTT
CDR3 protein: CASSVGYMNTEAFF

V gene: TRBV13
J gene: TRBJ1-2
clone size: -
D gene: TRBD1
CDR3 DNA: TGTGCCAGCAGCGCCCAGACAGGGGGTTATGGCTACACCTTC
CDR3 protein: CASSAQTGGYGYTF

V gene: TRBV4-2
J gene: TRBJ1-1
clone size: -
D gene: -
CDR3 DNA: TGTGCCAGCAGCCCGGATGATGGGCTCGGCACTGAAGCTTTCTTT
CDR3 protein: CASSPDDGLGTEAFF

V gene: TRBV27
J gene: TRBJ2-5
clone size: -
D gene: -
CDR3 DNA: TGTGCCAGCAGTATGGAAGAGACCCAGTACTTC
CDR3 protein: CASSMEETQYF

V gene: TRBV29-1
J gene: TRBJ1-2
clone size: -
D gene: TRBD1
CDR3 DNA: TGCAGCGTCCACGGACAGGGTGCGGACTATGGCTACACCTTC
CDR3 protein: CSVHGQGADYGYTF

V gene: TRBV2
J gene: TRBJ2-4
clone size: -
D gene: -
CDR3 DNA: TGTGCCAGCCAAGTCCTATACATTCAGTACTTC
CDR3 protein: CASQVLYIQYF

V gene: TRBV9
J gene: TRBJ2-5
clone size: -
D gene: TRBD2
CDR3 DNA: TGTGCCAGCAGCGTCTATCCCGGGGGGGGTGGTGAGACCCAGTACTTC
CDR3 protein: CASSVYPGGGGETQYF

V gene: TRBV19
J gene: TRBJ1-2
clone size: -
D gene: -
CDR3 DNA: TGTGCCAGTAGTATCCCAGGGGACTATGGCTACACCTTC
CDR3 protein: CASSIPGDYGYTF

V gene: TRBV4-1
J gene: TRBJ1-2
clone size: -
D gene: -
CDR3 DNA: TGCGCCAGCAGCCAACCCTCCAACAGAAACTATGGCTACACCTTC
CDR3 protein: CASSQPSNRNYGYTF

V gene: TRBV4-1
J gene: TRBJ1-1
clone size: once
D gene: TRBD1
CDR3 DNA: TGCGCCAGCAGGAATAGGACAGGGGGCTTGAACACTGAAGCTTTCTTT
CDR3 protein: CASRNRTGGLNTEAFF

V gene: TRBV4-2
J gene: TRBJ1-2
clone size: -
D gene: -
CDR3 DNA: TGTGCCAGCAGCCAAGTGGGTCCTGGCTATGGCTACACCTTC
CDR3 protein: CASSQVGPGYGYTF

V gene: TRBV7-3
J gene: TRBJ2-2
clone size: -
D gene: TRBD1
CDR3 DNA: TGTGCCAGCAGCTCCACAGGGGGCAACGCCGGGGAGCTGTTTTTT
CDR3 protein: CASSSTGGNAGELFF

V gene: TRBV5-4
J gene: TRBJ2-3
clone size: -
D gene: -
CDR3 DNA: TGTGCCAGCAGCTTGGCCTGGGCAGGGGCCAACACAGATACGCAGTATTTT
CDR3 protein: CASSLAWAGANTDTQYF

V gene: TRBV2
J gene: TRBJ2-5
clone size: -
D gene: -
CDR3 DNA: TGTGCCAGCGGGGGTCGGTCCCCCCCCCAGTACTTC
CDR3 protein: CASGGRSPPQYF

V gene: TRBV5-6
J gene: TRBJ2-7
clone size: once
D gene: TRBD1
CDR3 DNA: TGTGCCAGCAGCTTGGACGGGACAGGAAAGTCCGAGCAGTACTTC
CDR3 protein: CASSLDGTGKSEQYF

V gene: TRBV7-9
J gene: TRBJ2-5
clone size: -
D gene: TRBD1
CDR3 DNA: TGTGCCAGCAGCGGACGGACAGGTAGAGAGACCCAGTACTTC
CDR3 protein: CASSGRTGRETQYF

V gene: TRBV20-1
J gene: TRBJ2-7
clone size: -
D gene: -
CDR3 DNA: TGCAGTGCGACGACAGGTTCTCCTGAGCAGTACTTC
CDR3 protein: CSATTGSPEQYF

V gene: TRBV29-1
J gene: TRBJ2-7
clone size: -
D gene: -
CDR3 DNA: TGCAGCGTGCTGGGCTTAGGGGGCTACGAGCAGTACTTC
CDR3 protein: CSVLGLGGYEQYF

V gene: TRBV20-1
J gene: TRBJ1-2
clone size: -
D gene: TRBD1
CDR3 DNA: TGCAGTGCTAGAGGGACAGGGAACTATGGCTACACCTTC
CDR3 protein: CSARGTGNYGYTF

V gene: TRBV5-6
J gene: TRBJ1-2
clone size: -
D gene: -
CDR3 DNA: TGTGCCAGCAGCCTACTGACAGGCCGCTATGGCTACACCTTC
CDR3 protein: CASSLLTGRYGYTF

V gene: TRBV10-3
J gene: TRBJ2-1
clone size: -
D gene: -
CDR3 DNA: TGTGCCATCAGTGAGCTCCACAATGAGCAGTTCTTC
CDR3 protein: CAISELHNEQFF

V gene: TRBV3-1
J gene: TRBJ2-7
clone size: -
D gene: -
CDR3 DNA: TGTGCCAGCAGTCAAGGGTCTTCCTACGAGCAGTACTTC
CDR3 protein: CASSQGSSYEQYF

V gene: TRBV30
J gene: TRBJ2-7
clone size: -
D gene: -
CDR3 DNA: TGTGCCTGGAGTGAAGGGGGTACCTACGAGCAGTACTTC
CDR3 protein: CAWSEGGTYEQYF

V gene: TRBV2
J gene: TRBJ1-4
clone size: once
D gene: -
CDR3 DNA: TGTGCCAGCAGTCCCTCCGAGGGCTCAACTAATGAAAAACTGTTTTTT
CDR3 protein: CASSPSEGSTNEKLFF

V gene: TRBV13
J gene: TRBJ2-5
clone size: -
D gene: TRBD2
CDR3 DNA: TGTGCCAGCAGCCCTAGCGGGAGGGCCTGGGAGACCCAGTACTTC
CDR3 protein: CASSPSGRAWETQYF

V gene: TRBV9
J gene: TRBJ1-5
clone size: -
D gene: -
CDR3 DNA: TGTGCCAGCAGCGTAGCTGAGGGCCAGCCCCAGCATTTT
CDR3 protein: CASSVAEGQPQHF

V gene: TRBV3-1
J gene: TRBJ2-3
clone size: -
D gene: -
CDR3 DNA: TGTGCCAGCAGCGGCGGGCAGGACTACACAGATACGCAGTATTTT
CDR3 protein: CASSGGQDYTDTQYF

V gene: TRBV4-2
J gene: TRBJ2-2
clone size: -
D gene: TRBD1
CDR3 DNA: TGTGCCAGCAGCCAAATGGACAGGGTGAGCGGGGAGCTGTTTTTT
CDR3 protein: CASSQMDRVSGELFF

V gene: TRBV12-3/TRBV12-4
J gene: TRBJ2-5
clone size: once
D gene: TRBD2
CDR3 DNA: TGTGCCAGCAGCCCGGGACTAGCAGAGACCCAGTACTTC
CDR3 protein: CASSPGLAETQYF

V gene: TRBV27
J gene: TRBJ2-7
clone size: -
D gene: TRBD1
CDR3 DNA: TGTGCCAGCAGCCTCAATACGCAGGGGGCATACTACGAGCAGTACTTC
CDR3 protein: CASSLNTQGAYYEQYF

V gene: TRBV5-1
J gene: TRBJ2-5
clone size: once
D gene: TRBD2
CDR3 DNA: TGCGCCAGCAGCAGTCTACTAGCGGGGGACCTCCATCATAAAGAGACCCAGTACTTC
CDR3 protein: CASSSLLAGDLHHKETQYF

V gene: TRBV27
J gene: TRBJ1-2
clone size: -
D gene: -
CDR3 DNA: TGTGCCAGCAGTTTATCGCGGGGGGTGAACTATGGCTACACCTTC
CDR3 protein: CASSLSRGVNYGYTF

V gene: TRBV9
J gene: TRBJ2-1
clone size: once
D gene: -
CDR3 DNA: TGTGCCAGCAGCGCTCAGAACAATGAGCAGTTCTTC
CDR3 protein: CASSAQNNEQFF

V gene: TRBV7-9
J gene: TRBJ2-7
clone size: -
D gene: -
CDR3 DNA: TGTGCCAGCAGCCAATATGCCGGGCCACTGGAGGACGAGCAGTACTTC
CDR3 protein: CASSQYAGPLEDEQYF

V gene: TRBV29-1
J gene: TRBJ2-1
clone size: -
D gene: TRBD2
CDR3 DNA: TGCAGCGTGCCGACTAGCGGGAGGGCTGGGGAGCAGTTCTTC
CDR3 protein: CSVPTSGRAGEQFF

V gene: TRBV7-9
J gene: TRBJ2-7
clone size: once
D gene: -
CDR3 DNA: TGTGCCAGCAGCTCTCCGGGACTCGTTCCCTACGAGCAGTACTTC
CDR3 protein: CASSSPGLVPYEQYF

V gene: TRBV6-6
J gene: TRBJ1-4
clone size: -
D gene: -
CDR3 DNA: TGTGCCAGCAGTGAGGGTTGGGAAAAACTGTTTTTT
CDR3 protein: CASSEGWEKLFF

V gene: TRBV5-4
J gene: TRBJ2-1
clone size: once
D gene: -
CDR3 DNA: TGTGCCAGCAGCTTGGGGGTCTTAGCGCCACTATACAATGAGCAGTTCTTC
CDR3 protein: CASSLGVLAPLYNEQFF

V gene: TRBV7-9
J gene: TRBJ1-3
clone size: -
D gene: TRBD1
CDR3 DNA: TGTGCCAGCAGCGGACAGGTAGCGTCTGGAAACACCATATATTTT
CDR3 protein: CASSGQVASGNTIYF

V gene: TRBV29-1
J gene: TRBJ2-1
clone size: few
D gene: TRBD1
CDR3 DNA: TGCAGTTCACCTGTGGCAGGGGGCTATGAGCAGTTCTTC
CDR3 protein: CSSPVAGGYEQFF

V gene: TRBV4-1
J gene: TRBJ1-5
clone size: once
D gene: TRBD1
CDR3 DNA: TGCGCCAGCAGCCCTAAGGGGGCAGGGGAATTGAATCAGCCCCAGCATTTT
CDR3 protein: CASSPKGAGELNQPQHF